This TCR beta chain was found in a study of OX40 agonist ivuxolimab in advanced cancers. CDR3 length: 12 residues. The germline V gene encodes CDR1 SGHTA and CDR2 FQGNSA. Trimming cost V 5 bases and J 1 base, with 4 bases left between them. Using immunoSEQ multiplex PCR, the repertoire was profiled, and TCRdb retains in-frame clones only, with some absent. The sample records about 76,000 clones, 85% being singletons. This clone was seen once. This specimen was CD4+ or CD8+ T cells sorted from blood, taken in a trial of the OX40 agonist ivuxolimab. The TCR comes from an adult with an advanced solid tumor such as melanoma, head and neck, liver or kidney cancer. The chain has TRBV7-2 and TRBJ2-3, with no clear D. In nucleotides, the CDR3 is TGTGCCAGCAGCCTTCGCACAGATACGCAGTATTTT. Encoded protein: CASSLRTDTQYF.